Given below is one T cell receptor beta chain in context. What it recognizes is unknown. Germline values: CDR1 SGHRS, CDR2 YFSETQ. The CDR3 loop spans 15 amino acids. PCR used 60 Vbeta primers and 13 Jbeta primers. Measured with immunoSEQ multiplex PCR; TCRdb has only the in-frame clones, and not every one. The table shows 150,000 to 200,000 clones, with about 79% occurring only once. These data come from a study of cytomegalovirus exposure and HLA in healthy donors. General observations from the study: A later analysis reported that several of the most significant clusters appeared to be linked to common viral pathogens, among them Epstein-Barr virus.

The chain carries TRBV5-1 and TRBJ2-5; 7 bases are a match to TRBD1. Judging by the DNA end, TRBJ2-7 fits better; the J call may be wrong. The sequencing sample was made of PBMCs. This clonotype originated in a girl between 2 and 10 years old in good health and CMV-seropositive. The CDR3 reads CASSMNPDRTYEQYF. Written as DNA, the CDR3 is TGCGCCAGCAGCATGAATCCGGACAGGACCTACGAGCAGTACTTC.